This is a list of T cell receptor beta chains from one sample in a study of regulatory T cells in long-lasting Graves disease. TCRdb re-called the multiplex PCR reads with MiXCR, one entry per CDR3 protein. The profile shows around 420,000 distinct CDR3 sequences, roughly a sixth of them singletons. Source: peripheral blood mononuclear cells (PBMCs), taken at new diagnosis, from a patient treated with antithyroid drugs. These receptors were taken from a female donor with Graves disease. The CDR3 runs from the conserved cysteine through the conserved F or W. D genes are given only for firm matches. Some rows mark clone size as missing; the rest say once, few, many or name a class of expanded clone.

NA	TRBV28	TRBJ1-6	NA	CASSFGRPNSPLHF	TGTGCCAGCAGTTTCGGACGACCAAATTCACCCCTCCACTTT
NA	TRBV13	TRBJ2-3	TRBD1	CASSSSPGQGSDTQYF	TGTGCCAGCAGCTCCTCGCCGGGACAGGGTTCAGATACGCAGTATTTT
NA	TRBV7-9	TRBJ1-2	NA	CASSLIKHGYTF	TGTGCCAGCAGCTTAATAAAGCATGGCTACACCTTC
many	TRBV30	TRBJ2-1	NA	CAWSVLEPQNEQFF	TGTGCCTGGAGTGTCCTAGAACCCCAAAATGAGCAGTTCTTC
many	TRBV27	TRBJ1-1	TRBD1	CASSPRTGGNTEAFF	TGTGCCAGCAGTCCCCGGACAGGAGGGAACACTGAAGCTTTCTTT
NA	TRBV2	TRBJ1-2	NA	CASSVIPGLNYGYTF	TGTGCCAGCAGCGTTATCCCGGGATTGAACTATGGCTACACCTTC
many	TRBV28	TRBJ2-7	TRBD2	CASSLIAGVFYEQYF	TGTGCCAGCAGTTTAATAGCGGGAGTATTCTACGAGCAGTACTTC
many	TRBV28	TRBJ1-1	NA	CASRFRENTEAFF	TGTGCCAGCCGTTTTAGAGAGAACACTGAAGCTTTCTTT
many	TRBV6-2/TRBV6-3	TRBJ2-1	TRBD1	CASNRAGTGSNEQFF	TGTGCCAGCAACCGTGCCGGGACAGGTTCCAATGAGCAGTTCTTC
many	TRBV6-1	TRBJ2-7	NA	CASSDSTYEQYF	TGTGCCAGCAGTGACAGTACCTACGAGCAGTACTTC
many	TRBV19	TRBJ1-4	TRBD1	CASSTGQDRDEKLFF	TGTGCCAGTAGTACCGGACAGGATCGAGATGAAAAACTGTTTTTT
many	TRBV27	TRBJ1-4	NA	CASSLAGVDEKLFF	TGTGCCAGCAGTTTGGCTGGGGTCGATGAAAAACTGTTTTTT
many	TRBV11-3	TRBJ1-5	NA	CASSPPMISNQPQHF	TGTGCCAGCAGCCCCCCGATGATCAGCAATCAGCCCCAGCATTTT
few	TRBV6-1	TRBJ2-2	NA	CASSHRGELFF	TGTGCCAGCAGTCATAGGGGGGAGCTGTTTTTT
NA	TRBV2	TRBJ1-5	NA	CASKGGWNQPQHF	TGTGCCAGCAAGGGGGGTTGGAATCAGCCCCAGCATTTT
many	TRBV20-1	TRBJ1-2	TRBD1	CSARMTGARGGYTF	TGCAGTGCTAGGATGACAGGGGCGAGGGGGGGCTACACCTTC
few	TRBV12-3/TRBV12-4	TRBJ2-2	TRBD1	CATWGTGDPGELFF	TGTGCCACCTGGGGGACAGGGGACCCCGGGGAGCTGTTTTTT
many	TRBV2	TRBJ1-3	NA	CASGGTSSGNTIYF	TGTGCCAGCGGGGGAACCAGCTCTGGAAACACCATATATTTT
few	TRBV12-3/TRBV12-4	TRBJ2-1	NA	CASSQTATQFF	TGTGCCAGCAGTCAAACAGCTACTCAGTTCTTC
many	TRBV7-9	TRBJ2-7	NA	CASSLGIRGHEQYF	TGTGCCAGCAGCTTAGGAATCCGGGGCCACGAGCAGTACTTC
many	TRBV5-1	TRBJ2-2	NA	CASSADRSNTGELFF	TGCGCCAGCAGCGCGGACAGATCGAACACCGGGGAGCTGTTTTTT
NA	TRBV12-3/TRBV12-4	TRBJ1-3	TRBD1	CASSGGQGPRNTIYF	TGTGCCAGCAGTGGGGGACAGGGGCCAAGAAACACCATATATTTT
many	TRBV24-1	TRBJ2-5	TRBD2	CATSALAGEGETQYF	TGTGCCACCAGCGCATTAGCGGGAGAAGGGGAGACCCAGTACTTC
many	TRBV7-9	TRBJ2-2	NA	CASSLRLGAPGELFF	TGTGCCAGCAGCTTACGACTCGGGGCGCCCGGGGAGCTGTTTTTT
NA	TRBV28	TRBJ1-1	NA	CASSSAAGEAFF	TGTGCCAGCAGTTCGGCGGCAGGAGAAGCTTTCTTT
many	TRBV6-2/TRBV6-3	TRBJ1-2	NA	CASSGYTYGYTF	TGTGCCAGCAGTGGGTACACCTATGGCTACACCTTC
NA	TRBV7-9	TRBJ2-7	TRBD1	CASGFGQGTTYEQYF	TGTGCCAGCGGCTTCGGACAGGGGACCACCTACGAGCAGTACTTC